This section outlines one T cell receptor beta chain sequence together with its context. The antigen is undetermined. The data were obtained in a study of shared clonotypes between healthy human individuals. The wider study: Three plates were used per donor for CD4 naive, three for CD4 memory, two for CD8 naive and one for CD8 memory.

The donors were adults (healthy and HIV-negative) with no recent acute infections or vaccinations. CD4+ cells were split into CD45RA+ naive and CD45RA-negative memory subsets. Study findings and constraints: Relative to clonotypes present in all four donors, those not shared had lower generation probabilities.

Measured with immunoSEQ multiplex PCR; TCRdb has only the in-frame clones, and not every one. The sample shows about 680,000 clones, 73% of them seen only once. The CDR3 is 14 amino acids. Per the germline V gene, CDR1 is LNHNV and CDR2 is YYDKDF (reference sequence). V dropped 5 bases and J dropped 1; count of bases not matched to a gene: 5. The sequenced sample consisted of memory CD4+ T cells sorted from blood. Subset indicated: CD45RA-negative fraction. The chain is built from TRBV15 and TRBJ2-7; TRBD1 aligns across 7 bases. The sequence was collected from a woman between 25 and 40 years old in good health. DNA for the CDR3: TGTGCCACCAGCCCGGGGACAGAATCCTACGAGCAGTACTTC. Translated, it gives CATSPGTESYEQYF. Supplemented by reference TRBV15 and TRBJ2-7, the full variable domain reads DAMVIQNPRYQVTQFGKPVTLSCSQTLNHNVMYWYQQKSSQAPKLLFHYYDKDFNNEADTPDNFQSRRPNTSFCFLDIRSPGLGDTAMYLCATSPGTESYEQYFGPGTRLTVT.